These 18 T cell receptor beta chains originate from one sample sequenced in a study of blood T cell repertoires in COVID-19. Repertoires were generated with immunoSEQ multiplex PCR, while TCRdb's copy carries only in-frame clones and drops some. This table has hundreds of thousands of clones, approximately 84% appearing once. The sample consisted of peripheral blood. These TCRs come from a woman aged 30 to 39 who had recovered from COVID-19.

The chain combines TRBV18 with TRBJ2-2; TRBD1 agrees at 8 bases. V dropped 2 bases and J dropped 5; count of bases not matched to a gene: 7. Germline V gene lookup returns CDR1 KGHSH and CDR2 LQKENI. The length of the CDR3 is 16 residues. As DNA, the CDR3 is TGTGCCAGCTCACCATTGACAGGGGAGTTAACCGGGGAGCTGTTTTTT. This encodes CASSPLTGELTGELFF.

CDR3 coding DNA: TGTGCCATCAGTGAGACAGAAATGAACACTGAAGCTTTCTTT. This encodes CAISETEMNTEAFF. The chain is built from TRBV10-3 and TRBJ1-1; no definite D call. Trimming stripped 2 bases from V and 0 bases from J, with 7 bases between. The CDR3 is 14 amino acids. Germline V gene data show CDR1 as ENHRY and CDR2 as SYGVKD.

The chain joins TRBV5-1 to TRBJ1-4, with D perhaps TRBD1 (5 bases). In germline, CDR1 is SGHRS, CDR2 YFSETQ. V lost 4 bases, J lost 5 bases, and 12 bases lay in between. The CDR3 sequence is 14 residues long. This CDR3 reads CASSTTAMNEKLFF. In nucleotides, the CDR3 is TGCGCCAGCAGCACGACAGCCATGAATGAAAAACTGTTTTTT.

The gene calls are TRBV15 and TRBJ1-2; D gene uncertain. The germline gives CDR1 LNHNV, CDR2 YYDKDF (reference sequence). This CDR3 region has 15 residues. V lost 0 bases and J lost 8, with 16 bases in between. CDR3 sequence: CATSRDRTVHWGYTF. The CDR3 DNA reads TGTGCCACCAGCAGAGATCGAACGGTCCACTGGGGCTACACCTTC. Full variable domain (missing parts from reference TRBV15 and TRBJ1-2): DAMVIQNPRYQVTQFGKPVTLSCSQTLNHNVMYWYQQKSSQAPKLLFHYYDKDFNNEADTPDNFQSRRPNTSFCFLDIRSPGLGDTAMYLCATSRDRTVHWGYTFGSGTRLTVV.

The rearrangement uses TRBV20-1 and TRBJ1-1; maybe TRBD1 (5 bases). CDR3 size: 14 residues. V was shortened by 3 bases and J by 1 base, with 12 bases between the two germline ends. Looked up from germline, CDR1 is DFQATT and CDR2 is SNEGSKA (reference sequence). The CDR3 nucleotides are TGCAGTGCTAGTGGGGCCGGGGGGAACACTGAAGCTTTCTTT. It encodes CSASGAGGNTEAFF.

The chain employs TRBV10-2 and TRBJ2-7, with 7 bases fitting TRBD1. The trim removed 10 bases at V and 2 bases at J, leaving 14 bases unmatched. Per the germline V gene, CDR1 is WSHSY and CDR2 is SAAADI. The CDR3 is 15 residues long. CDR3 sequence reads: CATTVQGLSTYEQYF. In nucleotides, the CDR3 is TGCGCCACCACCGTACAGGGGCTTTCCACCTACGAGCAGTACTTC.

The DNA of the CDR3 is TGTGCCAGCAGCTTAGACCCACCGGGACAGGGTTGGACTGAAGCTTTCTTT. This codes for CASSLDPPGQGWTEAFF. This chain joins TRBV7-9 and TRBJ1-1, with 9 bases aligning to TRBD1. Trimming took 1 base from V and 5 from J; bases not matched to a gene: 11. Looked up from germline, CDR1 is SEHNR and CDR2 is FQNEAQ (reference sequence). This CDR3 comprises 17 residues.

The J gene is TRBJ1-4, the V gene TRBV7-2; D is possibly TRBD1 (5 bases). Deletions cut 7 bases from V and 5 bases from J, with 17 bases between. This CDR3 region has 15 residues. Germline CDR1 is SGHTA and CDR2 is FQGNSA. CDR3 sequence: CASTRPGLGNEKLFF. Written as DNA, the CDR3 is TGTGCCAGCACCCGCCCGGGACTAGGGAATGAAAAACTGTTTTTT. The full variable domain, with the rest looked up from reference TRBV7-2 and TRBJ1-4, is GAGVSQSPSNKVTEKGKDVELRCDPISGHTALYWYRQSLGQGLEFLIYFQGNSAPDKSGLPSDRFSAERTGGSVSTLTIQRTQQEDSAVYLCASTRPGLGNEKLFFGSGTQLSVL.

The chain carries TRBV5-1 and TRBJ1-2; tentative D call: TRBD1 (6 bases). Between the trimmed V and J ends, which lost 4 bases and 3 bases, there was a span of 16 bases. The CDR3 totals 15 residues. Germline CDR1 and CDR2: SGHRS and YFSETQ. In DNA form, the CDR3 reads TGCGCCAGCAGCCGCAACTACAGGGACCACTATGGCTACACCTTC. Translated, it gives CASSRNYRDHYGYTF.

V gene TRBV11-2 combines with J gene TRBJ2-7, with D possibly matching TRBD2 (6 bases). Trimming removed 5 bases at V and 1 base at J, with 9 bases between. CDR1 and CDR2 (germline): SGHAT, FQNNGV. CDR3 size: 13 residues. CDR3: CASSPGGSYEQYF. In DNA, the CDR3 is TGTGCCAGCAGCCCCGGGGGTTCCTACGAGCAGTACTTC.

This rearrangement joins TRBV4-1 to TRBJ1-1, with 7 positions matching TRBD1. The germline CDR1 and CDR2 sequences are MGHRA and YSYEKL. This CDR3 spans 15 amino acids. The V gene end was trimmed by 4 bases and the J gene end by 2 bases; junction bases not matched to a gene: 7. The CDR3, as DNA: TGCGCCAGCAGCCTCCCGACAGGGCGTAACACTGAAGCTTTCTTT. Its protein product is CASSLPTGRNTEAFF.

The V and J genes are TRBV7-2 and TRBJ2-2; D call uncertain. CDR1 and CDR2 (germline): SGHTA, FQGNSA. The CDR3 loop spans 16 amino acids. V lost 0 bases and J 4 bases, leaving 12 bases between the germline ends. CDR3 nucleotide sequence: TGTGCCAGCAGCTTAGCAGGTCTCCGAGGCACCGGGGAGCTGTTTTTT. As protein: CASSLAGLRGTGELFF.

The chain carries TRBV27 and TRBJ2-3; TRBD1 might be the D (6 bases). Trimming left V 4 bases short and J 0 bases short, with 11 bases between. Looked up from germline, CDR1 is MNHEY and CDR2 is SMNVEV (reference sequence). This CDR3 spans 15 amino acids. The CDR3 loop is CASSYFGQSTDTQYF. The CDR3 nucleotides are TGTGCCAGCAGTTATTTCGGACAGAGCACAGATACGCAGTATTTT.

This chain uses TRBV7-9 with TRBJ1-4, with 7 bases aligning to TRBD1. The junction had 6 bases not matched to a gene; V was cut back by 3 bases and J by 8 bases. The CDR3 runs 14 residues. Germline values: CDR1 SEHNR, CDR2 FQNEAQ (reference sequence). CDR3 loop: CASSFSGGEEKLFF. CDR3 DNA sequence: TGTGCCAGCAGCTTTTCAGGGGGAGAGGAAAAACTGTTTTTT.

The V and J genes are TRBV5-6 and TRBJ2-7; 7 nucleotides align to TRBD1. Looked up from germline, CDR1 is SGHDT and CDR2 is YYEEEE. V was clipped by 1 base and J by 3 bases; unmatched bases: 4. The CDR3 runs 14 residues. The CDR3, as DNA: TGTGCCAGCAGCTTGCAAACAGGGGTCTACGAGCAGTACTTC. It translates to CASSLQTGVYEQYF.

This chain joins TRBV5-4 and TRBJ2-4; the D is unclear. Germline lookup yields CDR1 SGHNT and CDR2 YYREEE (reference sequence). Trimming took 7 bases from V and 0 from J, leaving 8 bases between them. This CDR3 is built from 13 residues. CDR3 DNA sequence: TGTGCCAGCTCCACTCTAGCCAAAAACATTCAGTACTTC. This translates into CASSTLAKNIQYF.

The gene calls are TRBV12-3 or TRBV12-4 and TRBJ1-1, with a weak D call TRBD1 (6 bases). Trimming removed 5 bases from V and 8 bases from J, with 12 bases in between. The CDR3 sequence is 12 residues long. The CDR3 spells CASSRTVPEAFF. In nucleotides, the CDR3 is TGTGCCAGCAGTAGGACAGTTCCCGAAGCTTTCTTT.

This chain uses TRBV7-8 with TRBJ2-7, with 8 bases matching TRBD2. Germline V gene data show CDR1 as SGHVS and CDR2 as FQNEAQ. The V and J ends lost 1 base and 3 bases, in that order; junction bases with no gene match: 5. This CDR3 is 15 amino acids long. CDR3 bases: TGTGCCAGCAGCTTAGTAACCGGGAGGGACTACGAGCAGTACTTC. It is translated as CASSLVTGRDYEQYF.